The 9 T cell receptor beta chains reported below all come from one sample, sequenced in a study of response to subunit inactivated influenza vaccine. Each CDR3 protein gets one entry after TCRdb re-called the RT-PCR reads with MiXCR. Among more than 200,000 distinct CDR3 sequences listed, 12% were seen once. The sample was non-naive T cells sorted from PBMCs, taken around 15 days before vaccination. These TCRs come from a man in his forties or fifties who received an inactivated influenza vaccine.

This clonotype occurred a few times. This chain joins TRBV29-1 and TRBJ1-2; 11 nucleotides match TRBD1. CDR3 length: 16 residues. Per the germline V gene, CDR1 is SQVTM and CDR2 is ANQGSEA. V lost 6 bases to trimming and J lost 8 bases; unmatched junction nucleotides: 17. CDR3 sequence reads: CSVYPGQGEGQGGYTF. In nucleotides, the CDR3 is TGCAGCGTCTACCCGGGACAGGGGGAAGGTCAGGGAGGCTACACCTTC. The full variable domain, with the rest looked up from reference TRBV29-1 and TRBJ1-2, is SAVISQKPSRDICQRGTSLTIQCQVDSQVTMMFWYRQQPGQSLTLIATANQGSEATYESGFVIDKFPISRPNLTFSTLTVSNMSPEDSSIYLCSVYPGQGEGQGGYTFGSGTRLTVV.

This clonotype was found many times. V and J are TRBV29-1 and TRBJ2-7; no clear D gene. The CDR3 length is 13 residues. Germline values: CDR1 SQVTM, CDR2 ANQGSEA. Trimming pared 6 bases from V and 4 bases from J, leaving 16 bases between. The CDR3 loop reads CSVRAADRYEQYF. DNA for the CDR3: TGCAGCGTCCGGGCCGCGGATCGATACGAGCAGTACTTC.

The genes are TRBV28 and TRBJ2-1; D is possibly TRBD2 (5 bases). V lost 3 bases, J lost 0 bases, and 12 bases lay in between. Per germline, CDR1 MDHEN and CDR2 SYDVKM. CDR3 size: 16 residues. This CDR3 reads CASSFVLAPSYNEQFF. The CDR3 nucleotides are TGTGCCAGCAGTTTCGTGCTAGCTCCCTCCTACAATGAGCAGTTCTTC.

This clonotype occurred a few times. V usage is TRBV11-2 and J usage is TRBJ2-3; 9 bases match TRBD2. Germline values: CDR1 SGHAT, CDR2 FQNNGV. V was pared by 0 bases and J by 6 bases, with 7 bases of the junction left unmatched. The CDR3 spans 16 residues. The CDR3 region has the DNA TGTGCCAGCAGCTTAGATTGGCGGGAGGGCGGCGATACGCAGTATTTT. Its translation: CASSLDWREGGDTQYF.

This clonotype was counted between two and nine times. The chain is built from TRBV9 and TRBJ2-6, with 9 positions matching TRBD1. Germline V gene sequence: CDR1 SGDLS, CDR2 YYNGEE. J was trimmed by 1 base and V by 3 bases; bases with no gene match: 5. CDR3 size: 17 residues. CDR3 sequence (DNA): TGTGCCAGCAGCGGGGGACAGGGAGTATCTGGGGCCAACGTCCTGACTTTC. It codes for CASSGGQGVSGANVLTF.

In this sample, this clonotype turned up a few times. The chain has TRBV21-1 and TRBJ2-7; the D call TRBD2 from the table was never checked on the DNA. TRBV21-1 corresponds to a pseudogene. CDR3 length: 15 amino acids. The CDR3, as DNA: TGTGCCAGCAGCAAGTGGAGGGGCCCGGGGTACGAGCAGTACTTC. Protein: CASSKWRGPGYEQYF.

This chain uses TRBV2 with TRBJ1-3; D is unclear. Trimming left V 3 bases short and J 1 base short, with 16 bases between. Germline loops: CDR1 SNHLY, CDR2 FYNNEI. This CDR3 has 17 residues. The DNA for the CDR3 is TGTGCCAGCAGTGATGTTGGCAGCCCGGGGTCTGGAAACACCATATATTTT. This sequence encodes CASSDVGSPGSGNTIYF.

This clonotype has ten or more counts. The chain recombines TRBV7-2 with TRBJ2-7; no reliable D call. The germline V and J ends were trimmed by 6 bases and 5 bases, with 14 bases remaining between them. CDR1 and CDR2 from the germline V gene are SGHTA and FQGNSA. This CDR3 has 13 amino acids. CDR3 amino acids: CASRDLTVHEQYF. The CDR3 DNA sequence: TGTGCCAGCAGGGACCTCACGGTCCACGAGCAGTACTTC.

The chain carries TRBV29-1 and TRBJ2-1; D gene uncertain. V lost 6 bases and J lost 0, with 6 bases in between. Germline V gene lookup returns CDR1 SQVTM and CDR2 ANQGSEA. The CDR3 covers 12 residues. The DNA for the CDR3 is TGCAGCGTCCGATCCTCCTACAATGAGCAGTTCTTC. The encoded protein is CSVRSSYNEQFF.